The rows below give T cell receptor beta chains drawn from one sample of a study of OX40 agonist ivuxolimab in advanced cancers. Method: immunoSEQ multiplex PCR; TCRdb's copy keeps in-frame clones and lacks some. The sample lists 25,000 to 35,000 clones; 82% were seen once. Sequenced material: CD4+ or CD8+ T cells sorted from blood, taken in a trial of the OX40 agonist ivuxolimab. All receptors derive from an adult with an advanced solid tumor such as melanoma, head and neck, liver or kidney cancer. Both conserved end residues are part of each CDR3. A D gene is named only where the DNA matches it firmly. Expanded clones get a size class; other rows say once, few or many, or leave the size out.

size | V | D | CDR3
- | TRBV16 | - | CASSQSTGSNQPQHF
- | TRBV28 | TRBD1 | CASSLGQGAITEAFF
- | TRBV19 | - | CASSNIGGTEAFF
- | TRBV7-4 | TRBD1 | CASSFGRGRKNIQYF
- | TRBV19 | TRBD2 | CASTGTNHYEQYF
- | TRBV28 | TRBD1 | CASNLLQGTLTEAFF
few | TRBV5-1 | - | CASSLGGGSYGYTF
- | TRBV6-6 | - | CASSYTQETQYF
once | TRBV29-1 | - | CSVEYAGSHGYTF
once | TRBV6-5 | - | CASSYSQGHVTDTQYF
- | TRBV30 | - | CAWKPLVRVNTEAFF
few | TRBV15 | TRBD1 | CATSREQGAINEKLFF
once | TRBV5-4 | - | CASRSAGVNYGYTF
- | TRBV28 | TRBD1 | CASNGEDRAYGYTF
once | TRBV28 | - | CASNPQGFETQYF
few | TRBV12-5 | TRBD1 | CASGLGRDSGNTDTQYF
- | TRBV19 | TRBD2 | CATKRGTSGSGTYNEQFF
- | TRBV9 | TRBD1 | CASSVSRDRNNEQFF
- | TRBV30 | - | CAWSAVDLGPQHF
- | TRBV9 | - | CASSVGGGSNEQFF
- | TRBV7-9 | - | CASSLSRSSYNEQFF
- | TRBV2 | - | CASSDRVLEQYF
once | TRBV7-3 | TRBD1 | CASSLGQASSGNTIYF
once | TRBV18 | - | CASSPYIGGGSDTQYF
few | TRBV27 | - | CASSNENTGELFF
- | TRBV5-1 | - | CASSLAGRSPLHF
once | TRBV10-3 | TRBD1 | CATDRGQGGYGYTF
once | TRBV5-6 | TRBD2 | CASSPDPGGLTDTQYF
- | TRBV2 | - | CASRLTELSYEQYF
- | TRBV7-3 | - | CASSLQGSGSPLHF
- | TRBV5-6 | TRBD1 | CASSLGDRVYNEQFF
- | TRBV28 | - | CASSLGWEAFF
once | TRBV28 | - | CASRLTGGETQYF
- | TRBV6-6 | TRBD2 | CASSWTSGLQETQYF
medium-sized | TRBV7-9 | - | CASSTDSLEAFF
few | TRBV9 | - | CASSVFGATNEKLFF
- | TRBV6-1 | - | CASSEAGGGAFF
- | TRBV20-1 | - | CSAADTEAFF
- | TRBV7-8 | - | CASRRGLADTQYF
- | TRBV30 | - | CASTKEGTSYEQYF
few | TRBV7-9 | - | CASSLSLHEQFF
- | TRBV11-2 | - | CASSLELRGASYNEQFF
- | TRBV2 | - | CASSGLDGLTDTQYF
- | TRBV5-1 | TRBD1 | CASSQYGQFGGQAAGEQYF
- | TRBV28 | - | CASSLEGRINQPQHF
once | TRBV5-3 | - | CARRLSRKCSETQYF
- | TRBV4-1 | - | CASSHQGREYEQYF
once | TRBV18 | - | CASSPRDPLSTEAFF
- | TRBV28 | - | CASRTPRGSYEQYF